One TCR beta chain is described in this entry. Antigen specificity is unknown. Clones were sequenced by immunoSEQ multiplex PCR, and TCRdb holds only the in-frame ones, with some missing. The sample shows almost 30,000 clones, about three quarters of them seen only once. The unexposed donors gave CD4+ T cells in about 2010-2019, prior to COVID-19. CD4+ T cells were isolated from the cells after about nine days of culture. The data belong to a study of CD4 T cells in relation to SARS-CoV-2 and coronaviruses. J gave up 6 bases and V 3 bases, and 12 bases lay outside the gene matches. CDR1 is LGHDT, CDR2 YNNKEL, per germline (reference sequence). The CDR3 covers 16 residues.

This TCR came from a human donor in good health. The gene calls are TRBV3-1 (or the pseudogene TRBV3-2) and TRBJ2-7, with 9 bases lining up with TRBD1. Sequencing used CD4+ T cells from PBMCs, cultured in vitro. The CDR3 spells CASSHSPDRGGIEQYF. As DNA, the CDR3 is TGTGCCAGCAGCCACTCCCCGGACAGGGGAGGTATCGAGCAGTACTTC.